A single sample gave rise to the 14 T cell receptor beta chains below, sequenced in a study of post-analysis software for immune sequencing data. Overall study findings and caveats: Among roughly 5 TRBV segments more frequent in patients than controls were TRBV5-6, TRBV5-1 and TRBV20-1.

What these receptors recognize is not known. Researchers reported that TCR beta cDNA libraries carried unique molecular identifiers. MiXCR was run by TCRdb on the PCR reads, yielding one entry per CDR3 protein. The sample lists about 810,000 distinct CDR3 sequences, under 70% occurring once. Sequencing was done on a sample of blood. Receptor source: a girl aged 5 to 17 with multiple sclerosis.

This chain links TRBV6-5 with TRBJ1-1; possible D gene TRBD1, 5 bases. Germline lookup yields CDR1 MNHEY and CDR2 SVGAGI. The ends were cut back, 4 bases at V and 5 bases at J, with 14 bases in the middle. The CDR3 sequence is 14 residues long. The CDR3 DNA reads TGTGCCAGCAGTTTTCAGGGCCCGGGGACTGAAGCTTTCTTT. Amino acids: CASSFQGPGTEAFF.

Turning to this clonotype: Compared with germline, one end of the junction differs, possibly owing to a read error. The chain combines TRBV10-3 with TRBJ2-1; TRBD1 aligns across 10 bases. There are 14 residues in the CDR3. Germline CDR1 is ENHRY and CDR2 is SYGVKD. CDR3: CAVSEIGQGVEQFF. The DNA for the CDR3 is TGTGCCGTCAGTGAGATTGGACAGGGGGTCGAGCAGTTCTTC.

CDR3: CASSLALNWADQPQHF. CDR3 in DNA: TGTGCCAGCAGCTTAGCCCTTAATTGGGCTGATCAGCCCCAGCATTTT. The rearrangement joins TRBV7-9 to TRBJ1-5; no clear D gene. CDR1 and CDR2 from the germline V gene are SEHNR and FQNEAQ (reference sequence). V was clipped by 0 bases and J by 5 bases, with 14 bases between them. CDR3 length: 16 amino acids.

The CDR3 nucleotides are TGTGCCACCAGCAGAGATAGCTCGGAGCTGCCCCAGCATTTT. It translates to CATSRDSSELPQHF. The V and J genes are TRBV15 and TRBJ1-5; D gene uncertain. From germline, CDR1 is LNHNV and CDR2 YYDKDF (reference sequence). The CDR3 totals 14 residues. V lost 0 bases and J lost 9, with 12 bases in between.

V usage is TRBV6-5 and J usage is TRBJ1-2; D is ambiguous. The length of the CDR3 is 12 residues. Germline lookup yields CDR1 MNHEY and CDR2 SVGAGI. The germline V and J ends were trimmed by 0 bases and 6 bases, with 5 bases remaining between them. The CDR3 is CASSYSNHGYTF. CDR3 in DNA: TGTGCCAGCAGTTACTCGAATCATGGCTACACCTTC.

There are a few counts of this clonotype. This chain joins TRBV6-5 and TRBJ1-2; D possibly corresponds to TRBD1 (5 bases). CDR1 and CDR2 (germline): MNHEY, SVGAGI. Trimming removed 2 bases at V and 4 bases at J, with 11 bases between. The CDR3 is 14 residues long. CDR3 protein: CASSYLGRLYGYTF. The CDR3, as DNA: TGTGCCAGCAGTTACCTGGGACGGCTCTATGGCTACACCTTC.

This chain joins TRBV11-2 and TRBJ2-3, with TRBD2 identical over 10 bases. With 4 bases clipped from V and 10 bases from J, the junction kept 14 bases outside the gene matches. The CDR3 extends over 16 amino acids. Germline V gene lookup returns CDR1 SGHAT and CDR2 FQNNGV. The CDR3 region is CASSSENRLAGVPQYF. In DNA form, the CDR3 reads TGTGCCAGCAGCTCCGAAAATCGGCTAGCGGGAGTTCCGCAGTATTTT.

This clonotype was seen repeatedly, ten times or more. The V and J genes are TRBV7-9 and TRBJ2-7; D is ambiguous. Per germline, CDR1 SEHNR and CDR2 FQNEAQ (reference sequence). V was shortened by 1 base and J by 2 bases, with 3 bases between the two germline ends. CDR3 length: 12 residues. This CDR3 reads CASSLVTYEQYF. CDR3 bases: TGTGCCAGCAGCTTAGTAACCTACGAGCAGTACTTC. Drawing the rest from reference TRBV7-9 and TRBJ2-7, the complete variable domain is DTGVSQNPRHKITKRGQNVTFRCDPISEHNRLYWYRQTLGQGPEFLTYFQNEAQLEKSRLLSDRFSAERPKGSFSTLEIQRTEQGDSAMYLCASSLVTYEQYFGPGTRLTVT.

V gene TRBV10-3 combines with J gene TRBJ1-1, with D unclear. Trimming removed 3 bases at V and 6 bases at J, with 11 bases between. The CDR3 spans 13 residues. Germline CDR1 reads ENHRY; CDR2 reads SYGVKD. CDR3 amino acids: CAISDPRLAEAFF. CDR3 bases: TGTGCCATCAGTGATCCACGTCTGGCTGAAGCTTTCTTT.

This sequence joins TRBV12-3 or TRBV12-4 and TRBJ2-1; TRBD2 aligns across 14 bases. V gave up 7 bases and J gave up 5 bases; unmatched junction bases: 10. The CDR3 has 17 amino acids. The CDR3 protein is CASTLGTSGRVDNEQFF. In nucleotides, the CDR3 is TGTGCCAGCACCCTGGGGACTAGCGGGAGAGTTGACAATGAGCAGTTCTTC.

The CDR3 DNA reads as TGCAGAGTTAAGGGAATGGAAGATACGCAGTATTTT. Its translation: CRVKGMEDTQYF. V usage is TRBV20-1 and J usage is TRBJ2-3, with unresolved D. Germline CDR1 DFQATT, CDR2 SNEGSKA (reference sequence). This CDR3 has 12 amino acids.

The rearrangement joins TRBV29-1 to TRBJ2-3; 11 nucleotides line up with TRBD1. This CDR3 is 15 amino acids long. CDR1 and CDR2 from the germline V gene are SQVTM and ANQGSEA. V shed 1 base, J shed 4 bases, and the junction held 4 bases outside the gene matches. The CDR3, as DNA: TGCAGCGTTGAAGCCCGGACAGGGGGCCCAGATACGCAGTATTTT. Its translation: CSVEARTGGPDTQYF.

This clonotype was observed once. CDR3 sequence (DNA): TGCGCCAGCAGGCCAGGTAGCGGACCCTACGAGCAGTACTTC. Its translation is CASRPGSGPYEQYF. This chain joins TRBV5-1 and TRBJ2-7, with D possibly matching TRBD2 (6 bases). Germline CDR1 is SGHRS and CDR2 is YFSETQ. Deletions cut 5 bases from V and 2 bases from J, with 14 bases between. The CDR3 length is 14 residues.

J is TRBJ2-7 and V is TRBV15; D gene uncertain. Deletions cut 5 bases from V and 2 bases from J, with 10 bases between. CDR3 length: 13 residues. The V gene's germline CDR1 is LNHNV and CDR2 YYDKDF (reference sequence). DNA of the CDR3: TGTGCCACCAGCTCCGGGTCTGCCTACGAGCAGTACTTC. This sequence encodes CATSSGSAYEQYF.